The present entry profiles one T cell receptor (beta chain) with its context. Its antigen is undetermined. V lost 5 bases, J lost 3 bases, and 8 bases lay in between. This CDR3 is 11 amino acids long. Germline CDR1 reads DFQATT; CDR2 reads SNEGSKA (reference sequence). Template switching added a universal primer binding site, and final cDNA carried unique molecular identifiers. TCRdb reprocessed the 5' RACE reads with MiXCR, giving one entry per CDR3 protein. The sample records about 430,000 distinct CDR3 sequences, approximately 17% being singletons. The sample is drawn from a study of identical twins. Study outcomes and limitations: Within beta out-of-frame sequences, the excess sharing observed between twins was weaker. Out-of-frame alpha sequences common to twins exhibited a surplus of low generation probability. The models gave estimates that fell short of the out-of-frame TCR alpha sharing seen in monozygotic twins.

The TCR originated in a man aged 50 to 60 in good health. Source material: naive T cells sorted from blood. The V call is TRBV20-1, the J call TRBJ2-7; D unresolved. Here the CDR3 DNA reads TGCAGTGCTTCGGAACTCTACGAGCAGTACTTC. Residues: CSASELYEQYF.